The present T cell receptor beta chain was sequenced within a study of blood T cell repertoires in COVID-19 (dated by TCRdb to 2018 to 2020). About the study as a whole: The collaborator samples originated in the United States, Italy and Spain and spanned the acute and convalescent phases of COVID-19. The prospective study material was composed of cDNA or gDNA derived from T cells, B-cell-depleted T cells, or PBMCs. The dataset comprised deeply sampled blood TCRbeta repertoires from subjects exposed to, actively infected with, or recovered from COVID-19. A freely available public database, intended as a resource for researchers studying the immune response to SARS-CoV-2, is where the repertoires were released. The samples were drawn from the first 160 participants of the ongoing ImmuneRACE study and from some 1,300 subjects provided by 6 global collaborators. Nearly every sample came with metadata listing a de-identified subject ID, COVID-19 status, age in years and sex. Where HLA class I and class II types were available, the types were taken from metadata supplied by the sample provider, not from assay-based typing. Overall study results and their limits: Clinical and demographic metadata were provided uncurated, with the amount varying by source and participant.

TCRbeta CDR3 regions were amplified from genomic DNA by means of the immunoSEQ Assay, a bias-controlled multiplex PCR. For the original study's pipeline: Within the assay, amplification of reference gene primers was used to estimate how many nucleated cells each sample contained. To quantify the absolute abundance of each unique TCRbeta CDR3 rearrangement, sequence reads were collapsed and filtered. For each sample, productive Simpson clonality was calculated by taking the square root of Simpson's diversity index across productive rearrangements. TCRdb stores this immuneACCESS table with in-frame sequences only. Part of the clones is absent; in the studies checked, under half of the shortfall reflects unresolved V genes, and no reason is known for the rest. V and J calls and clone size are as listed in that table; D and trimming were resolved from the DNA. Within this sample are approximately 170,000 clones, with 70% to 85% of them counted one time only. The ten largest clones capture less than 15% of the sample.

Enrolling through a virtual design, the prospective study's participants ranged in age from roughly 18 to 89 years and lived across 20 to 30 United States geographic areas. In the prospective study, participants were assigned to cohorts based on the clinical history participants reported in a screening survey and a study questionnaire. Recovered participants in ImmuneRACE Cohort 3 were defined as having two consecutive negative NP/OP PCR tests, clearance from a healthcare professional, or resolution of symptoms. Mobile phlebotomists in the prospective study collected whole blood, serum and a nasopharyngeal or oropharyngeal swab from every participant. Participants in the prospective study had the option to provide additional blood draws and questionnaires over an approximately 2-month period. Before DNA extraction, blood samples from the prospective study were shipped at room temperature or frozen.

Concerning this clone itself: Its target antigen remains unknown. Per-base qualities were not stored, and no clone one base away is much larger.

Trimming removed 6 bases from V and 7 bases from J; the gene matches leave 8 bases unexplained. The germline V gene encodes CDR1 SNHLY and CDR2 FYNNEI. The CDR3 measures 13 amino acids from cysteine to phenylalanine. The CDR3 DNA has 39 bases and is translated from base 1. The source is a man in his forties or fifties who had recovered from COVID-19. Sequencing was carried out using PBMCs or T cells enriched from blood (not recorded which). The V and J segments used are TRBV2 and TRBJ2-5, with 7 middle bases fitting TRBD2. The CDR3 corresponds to CASRGTERGTQYF. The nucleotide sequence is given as TGTGCCAGCAGGGGGACTGAGCGGGGGACCCAGTACTTC.